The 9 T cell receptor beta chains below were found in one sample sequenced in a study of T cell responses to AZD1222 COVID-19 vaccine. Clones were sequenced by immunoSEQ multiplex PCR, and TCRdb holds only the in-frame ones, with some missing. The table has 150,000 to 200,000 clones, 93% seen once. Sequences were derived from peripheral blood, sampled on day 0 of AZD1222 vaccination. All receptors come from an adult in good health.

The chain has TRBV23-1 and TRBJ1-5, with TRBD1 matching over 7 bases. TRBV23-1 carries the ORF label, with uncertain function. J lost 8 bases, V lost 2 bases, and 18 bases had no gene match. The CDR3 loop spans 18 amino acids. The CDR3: CASSQGFKGGTVRKPQHF. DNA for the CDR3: TGCGCCAGCAGTCAAGGATTTAAGGGGGGGACAGTTCGAAAGCCCCAGCATTTT.

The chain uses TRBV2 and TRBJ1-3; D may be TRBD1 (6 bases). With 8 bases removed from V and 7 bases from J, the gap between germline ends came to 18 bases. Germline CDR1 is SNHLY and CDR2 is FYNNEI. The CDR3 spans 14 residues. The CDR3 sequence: CASPGGPAGNTIYF. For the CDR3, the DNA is TGTGCCAGCCCGGGGGGCCCGGCGGGCAACACCATATATTTT. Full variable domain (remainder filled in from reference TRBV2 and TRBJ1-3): EPEVTQTPSHQVTQMGQEVILRCVPISNHLYFYWYRQILGQKVEFLVSFYNNEISEKSEIFDDQFSVERPDGSNFTLKIRSTKLEDSAMYFCASPGGPAGNTIYFGEGSWLTVV.

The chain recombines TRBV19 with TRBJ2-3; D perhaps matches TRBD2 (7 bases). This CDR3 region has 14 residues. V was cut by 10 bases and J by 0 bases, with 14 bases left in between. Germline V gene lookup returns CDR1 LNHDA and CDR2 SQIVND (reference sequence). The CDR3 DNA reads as TGTGCCACCTGGGAGGGACACAGCACAGATACGCAGTATTTT. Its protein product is CATWEGHSTDTQYF. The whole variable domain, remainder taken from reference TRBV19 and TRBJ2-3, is DGGITQSPKYLFRKEGQNVTLSCEQNLNHDAMYWYRQDPGQGLRLIYYSQIVNDFQKGDIAEGYSVSREKKESFPLTVTSAQKNPTAFYLCATWEGHSTDTQYFGPGTRLTVL.

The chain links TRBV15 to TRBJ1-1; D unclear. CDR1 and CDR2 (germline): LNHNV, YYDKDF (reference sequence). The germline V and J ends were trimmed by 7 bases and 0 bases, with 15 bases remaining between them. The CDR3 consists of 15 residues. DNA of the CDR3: TGTGCCACCACCTTAGACGGGGTTCTGAACACTGAAGCTTTCTTT. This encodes CATTLDGVLNTEAFF. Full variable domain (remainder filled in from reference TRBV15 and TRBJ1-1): DAMVIQNPRYQVTQFGKPVTLSCSQTLNHNVMYWYQQKSSQAPKLLFHYYDKDFNNEADTPDNFQSRRPNTSFCFLDIRSPGLGDTAMYLCATTLDGVLNTEAFFGQGTRLTVV.

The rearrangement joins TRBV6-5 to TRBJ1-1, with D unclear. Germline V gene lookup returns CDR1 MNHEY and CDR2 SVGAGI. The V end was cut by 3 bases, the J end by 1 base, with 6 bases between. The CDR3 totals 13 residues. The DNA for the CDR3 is TGTGCCAGCAGTTATTCGGAGAACACTGAAGCTTTCTTT. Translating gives CASSYSENTEAFF.

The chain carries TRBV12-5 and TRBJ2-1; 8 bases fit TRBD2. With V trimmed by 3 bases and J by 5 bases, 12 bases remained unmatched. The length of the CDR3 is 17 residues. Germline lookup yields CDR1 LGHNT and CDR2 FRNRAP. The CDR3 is CASGLSSGGPNDNEQFF. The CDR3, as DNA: TGTGCTAGTGGTTTATCCAGCGGGGGCCCAAACGACAATGAGCAGTTCTTC.

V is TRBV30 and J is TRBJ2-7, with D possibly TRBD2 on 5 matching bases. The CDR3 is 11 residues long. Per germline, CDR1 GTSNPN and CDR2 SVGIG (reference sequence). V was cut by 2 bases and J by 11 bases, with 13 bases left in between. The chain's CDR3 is CAWSRGDGKYF. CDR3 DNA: TGTGCCTGGAGTCGGGGAGACGGGAAGTACTTC.

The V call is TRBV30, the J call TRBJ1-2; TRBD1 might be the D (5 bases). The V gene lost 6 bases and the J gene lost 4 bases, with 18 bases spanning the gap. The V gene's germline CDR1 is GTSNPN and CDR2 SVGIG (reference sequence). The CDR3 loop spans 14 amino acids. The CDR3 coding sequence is TGTGCCTGTCCAAACGGGGCAGCTATCTATGGCTACACCTTC. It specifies CACPNGAAIYGYTF.

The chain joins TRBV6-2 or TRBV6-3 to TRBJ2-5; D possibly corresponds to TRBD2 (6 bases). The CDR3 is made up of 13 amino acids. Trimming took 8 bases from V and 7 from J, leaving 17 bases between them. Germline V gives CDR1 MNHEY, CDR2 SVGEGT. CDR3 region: CASGRGGMGTQYF. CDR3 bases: TGTGCCAGCGGCCGGGGCGGGATGGGGACCCAGTACTTC.